These 5 T cell receptor beta chains originate from one sample sequenced in a study of identical twins. TCRdb fed the 5' RACE reads into MiXCR, producing one record per CDR3 protein. The sample contains hundreds of thousands of distinct CDR3 sequences, 9% to 15% of which appear only once. These data also featured in a second study, about yellow fever vaccine responses in identical twins.

The sequenced sample was PBMCs. Receptor source: a woman between 18 and 30 years old in good health.

A remark on this clonotype: At one end the junction does not follow the germline gene, possibly because of a read error. The CDR3 nucleotides read TGCGCCAGCAGCTTGGTTACCGACAGGGAATGGCTCTTC. Translation gives CASSLVTDREWLF. The chain has TRBV5-1 and TRBJ2-1, with 7 positions matching TRBD1. The CDR3 extends over 13 amino acids. CDR1 SGHRS and CDR2 YFSETQ come from the germline V gene.

This clonotype appeared a few times. The chain recombines TRBV20-1 with TRBJ2-1, with TRBD1 matching over 8 bases. The CDR3 totals 16 residues. Germline CDR1 and CDR2: DFQATT and SNEGSKA (reference sequence). Trimming took 6 bases from V and 6 from J; bases not matched to a gene: 16. The DNA of the CDR3 is TGCAGTGCGACGACAGGGGTCCACCCAGGGGTCAATGAGCAGTTCTTC. This sequence encodes CSATTGVHPGVNEQFF.

This clonotype was recorded many times. The germline gene is not matched at one end of the junction; a read error may be the cause. The chain links TRBV5-1 to TRBJ1-1; D perhaps matches TRBD1 (6 bases). The CDR3 is made up of 14 amino acids. Per the germline V gene, CDR1 is SGHRS and CDR2 is YFSETQ. CDR3 region: CASSLTGPNTEAFF. CDR3 in DNA: TGTGCCAGCAGTTTAACAGGGCCGAACACTGAAGCTTTCTTT.

The rearrangement uses TRBV7-6 and TRBJ2-1; D unclear. Per germline, CDR1 SGHVS and CDR2 FNYEAQ. V shed 5 bases and J shed 4 bases, with 15 bases lying between them. This CDR3 region has 15 residues. The CDR3: CASSPGLPPYNEQFF. The CDR3 DNA reads as TGTGCCAGCAGCCCGGGTCTTCCTCCTTACAATGAGCAGTTCTTC. Together with reference TRBV7-6 and TRBJ2-1, the CDR3 gives the full variable domain: GAGVSQSPRYKVTKRGQDVALRCDPISGHVSLYWYRQALGQGPEFLTYFNYEAQQDKSGLPNDRFSAERPEGSISTLTIQRTEQRDSAMYRCASSPGLPPYNEQFFGPGTRLTVL.

In its sample, this clonotype was seen a few times. The genes are TRBV6-5 and TRBJ2-5; D is undetermined. V shed 2 bases and J shed 3 bases, with 13 bases lying between them. Germline CDR1 MNHEY, CDR2 SVGAGI. There are 15 residues in the CDR3. CDR3: CASSYGGGGKETQYF. CDR3 DNA sequence: TGTGCCAGCAGTTACGGTGGTGGCGGCAAAGAGACCCAGTACTTC.